Sequencing of this T cell receptor beta chain was carried out in a study of blood T cell repertoires in COVID-19 (dated by TCRdb to 2020 to 2022). About the investigation overall: Collaborator samples came from the United States, Italy and Spain and covered acute and convalescent phases of COVID-19. The material from the prospective study consisted of cDNA or gDNA derived from T cells, B-cell-depleted T cells, or PBMCs. Subjects who had been exposed to COVID-19, were actively infected with it, or had recovered from it provided the deeply sampled blood TCRbeta repertoires that made up the dataset. The repertoires were released in a freely available public database meant as a resource for research on the immune response to SARS-CoV-2. Samples came from the ongoing ImmuneRACE study (first 160 participants) plus 1,254 subjects from 6 global collaborators. A de-identified subject ID, COVID-19 status, age in years and sex were almost always included in the sample metadata. HLA class I and class II types, where available, came from metadata supplied by the sample provider rather than from assay-based typing. Overall study outcomes, separate from this receptor: The quantity of clinical and demographic metadata differed by source and by participant and was supplied without curation.

The collaborating institutions used their own protocols to collect whole blood in K2EDTA tubes. Collaborator samples were shipped for TCRbeta analysis as frozen whole blood, isolated PBMCs, or DNA extracted from either sample type. The CDR1 and CDR2 encoded by the germline V gene (reference sequence) are SEHNR and FQNEAQ. Between the V and J ends, shortened by 5 bases and 0 bases respectively, the junction contains 9 bases. The CDR3 runs 14 amino acids, cysteine and phenylalanine included. Only the CDR3 portion is preserved as DNA: 42 bases, with reading frame beginning at the first base. Notes on this clone: Its antigen is unknown. Per-nucleotide qualities are absent, and no much larger clonotype sits a single base away.

TCRbeta CDR3 regions were amplified from genomic DNA using the immunoSEQ Assay, a bias-controlled multiplex PCR. Turning to the authors' computational methods: Nucleated cell counts per sample were estimated from amplification of reference gene primers within the assay. To quantify the absolute abundance of each unique TCRbeta CDR3 rearrangement, sequence reads were collapsed and filtered. For each sample, productive Simpson clonality was calculated as the square root of Simpson's diversity index over productive rearrangements. TCRdb provides this immuneACCESS table in a form limited to in-frame rearrangements. Some clones are lacking; in checked studies, under half of them reflect an unresolved V gene, and why the rest are absent is not known. V, J and clone size are taken as reported in that table, and D and trimming were inferred from the DNA itself. The sample contains about 330,000 clones, almost 85% of them found a single time. The ten largest clones represent 7.2% of the sample.

The sequenced sample was peripheral blood. The sequence came from a human donor in a cohort sampled during active COVID-19. The chain uses TRBV7-9 and TRBJ2-3; the D gene assignment is ambiguous. The encoded CDR3 is CASSLSSSTDTQYF. The sequence in DNA is TGTGCCAGCAGCCTTTCTTCTAGCACAGATACGCAGTATTTT.